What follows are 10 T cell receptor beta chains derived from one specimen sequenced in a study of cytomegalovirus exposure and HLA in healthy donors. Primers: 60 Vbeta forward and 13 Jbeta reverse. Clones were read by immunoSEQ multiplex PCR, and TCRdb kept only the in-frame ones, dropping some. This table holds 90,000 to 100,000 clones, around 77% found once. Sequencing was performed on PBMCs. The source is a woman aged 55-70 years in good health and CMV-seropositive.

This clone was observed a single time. CDR3 coding DNA: TGTGCCAGCAACCTAGCAGGGGGCGGTGTTGGGAACCAAGAGACCCAGTACTTC. It yields the protein CASNLAGGGVGNQETQYF. V usage is TRBV5-4 and J usage is TRBJ2-5; the match to TRBD1 covers 8 bases. Germline lookup yields CDR1 SGHNT and CDR2 YYREEE (reference sequence). V was clipped by 6 bases and J by 0 bases; unmatched bases: 16. The length of the CDR3 is 18 residues.

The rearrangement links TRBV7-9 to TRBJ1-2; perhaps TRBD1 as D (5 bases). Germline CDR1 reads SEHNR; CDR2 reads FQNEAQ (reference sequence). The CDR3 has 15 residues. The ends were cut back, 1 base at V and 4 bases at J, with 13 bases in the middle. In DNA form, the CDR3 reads TGTGCCAGCAGCTTAGATCTAGGCGGGGCCTATGGCTACACCTTC. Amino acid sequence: CASSLDLGGAYGYTF.

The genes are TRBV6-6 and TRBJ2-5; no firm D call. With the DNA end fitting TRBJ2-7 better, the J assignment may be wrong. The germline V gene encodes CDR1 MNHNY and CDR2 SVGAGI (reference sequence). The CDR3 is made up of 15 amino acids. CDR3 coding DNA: TGTGCCAGCAGGCCCGATCCCCGTAGATCCTACGAGCAGTACTTC. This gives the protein CASRPDPRRSYEQYF.

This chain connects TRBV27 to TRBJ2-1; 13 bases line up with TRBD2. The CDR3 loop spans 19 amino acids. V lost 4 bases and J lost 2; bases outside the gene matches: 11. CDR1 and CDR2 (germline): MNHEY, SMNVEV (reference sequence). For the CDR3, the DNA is TGTGCCAGCAGTTCCCCACTAGCGGGAGGGCCTATTCCCTACAATGAGCAGTTCTTC. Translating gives CASSSPLAGGPIPYNEQFF.

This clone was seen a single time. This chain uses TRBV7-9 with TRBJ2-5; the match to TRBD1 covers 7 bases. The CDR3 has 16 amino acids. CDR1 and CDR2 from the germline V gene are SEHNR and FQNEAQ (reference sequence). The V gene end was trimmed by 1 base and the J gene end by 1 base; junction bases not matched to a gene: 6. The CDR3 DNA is TGTGCCAGCAGCTTAGGGGACAGAACCATCCAAGAGACCCAGTACTTC. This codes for CASSLGDRTIQETQYF. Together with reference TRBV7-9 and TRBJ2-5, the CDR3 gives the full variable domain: DTGVSQNPRHKITKRGQNVTFRCDPISEHNRLYWYRQTLGQGPEFLTYFQNEAQLEKSRLLSDRFSAERPKGSFSTLEIQRTEQGDSAMYLCASSLGDRTIQETQYFGPGTRLLVL.

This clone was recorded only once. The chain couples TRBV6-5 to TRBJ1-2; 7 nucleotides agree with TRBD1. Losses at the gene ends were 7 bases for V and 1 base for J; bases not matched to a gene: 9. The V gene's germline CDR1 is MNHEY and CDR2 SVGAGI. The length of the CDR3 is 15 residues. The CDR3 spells CASKYFTGDNYGYTF. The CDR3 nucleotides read TGTGCCAGCAAATACTTTACAGGGGATAACTATGGCTACACCTTC.

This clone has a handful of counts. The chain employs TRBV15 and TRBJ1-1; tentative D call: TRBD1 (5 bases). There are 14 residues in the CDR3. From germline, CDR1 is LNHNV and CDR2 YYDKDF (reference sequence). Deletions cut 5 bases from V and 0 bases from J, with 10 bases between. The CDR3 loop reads CATSVRGMNTEAFF. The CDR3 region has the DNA TGTGCCACCAGCGTAAGGGGCATGAACACTGAAGCTTTCTTT.

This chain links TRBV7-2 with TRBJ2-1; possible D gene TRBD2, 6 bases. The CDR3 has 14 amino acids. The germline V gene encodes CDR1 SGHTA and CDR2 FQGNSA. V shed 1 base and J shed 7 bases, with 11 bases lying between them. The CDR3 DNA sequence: TGTGCCAGCAGCTTAGTGGCGGGGTGGAATGAGCAGTTCTTC. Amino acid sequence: CASSLVAGWNEQFF.

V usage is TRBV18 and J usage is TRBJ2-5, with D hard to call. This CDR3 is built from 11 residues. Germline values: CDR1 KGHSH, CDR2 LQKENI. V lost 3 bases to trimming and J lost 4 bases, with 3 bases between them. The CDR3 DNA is TGTGCCAGCTCACCCGGAGAGACCCAGTACTTC. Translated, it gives CASSPGETQYF.

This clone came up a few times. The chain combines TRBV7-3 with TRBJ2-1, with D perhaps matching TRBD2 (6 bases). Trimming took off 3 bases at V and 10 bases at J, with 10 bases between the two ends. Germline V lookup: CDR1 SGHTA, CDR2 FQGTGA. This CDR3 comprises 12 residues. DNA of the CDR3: TGTGCCAGCAGCTTCCGGGCGGGGGAGCAGTTCTTC. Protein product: CASSFRAGEQFF. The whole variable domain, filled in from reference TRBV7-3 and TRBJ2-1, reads GAGVSQTPSNKVTEKGKYVELRCDPISGHTALYWYRQSLGQGPEFLIYFQGTGAADDSGLPNDRFFAVRPEGSVSTLKIQRTERGDSAVYLCASSFRAGEQFFGPGTRLTVL.